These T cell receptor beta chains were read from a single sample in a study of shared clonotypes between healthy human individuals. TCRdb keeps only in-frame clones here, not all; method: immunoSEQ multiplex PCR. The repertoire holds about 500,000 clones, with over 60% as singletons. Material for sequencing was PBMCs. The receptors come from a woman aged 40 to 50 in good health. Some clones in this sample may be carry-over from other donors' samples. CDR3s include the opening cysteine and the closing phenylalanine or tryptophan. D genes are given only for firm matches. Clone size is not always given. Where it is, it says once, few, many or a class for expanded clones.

cdr3_aa: CASSLGAGIGNTIYF; cdr3_nt: TGTGCCAGCAGCCTGGGCGCGGGGATTGGAAACACCATATATTTT; clone_size: -; j_call: TRBJ1-3; v_call: TRBV5-8; d_call: -
cdr3_aa: CATSRDSGRARDTQYF; cdr3_nt: TGTGCCACCAGCAGAGATAGCGGGAGGGCCAGGGATACGCAGTATTTT; clone_size: -; j_call: TRBJ2-3; v_call: TRBV15; d_call: TRBD2
cdr3_aa: CAWSVRAGGNQPQHF; cdr3_nt: TGTGCCTGGAGTGTACGGGCAGGAGGCAATCAGCCCCAGCATTTT; clone_size: once; j_call: TRBJ1-5; v_call: TRBV30; d_call: -
cdr3_aa: CASSLELASSTDTQYF; cdr3_nt: TGTGCCAGCAGCTTAGAACTAGCGTCTAGCACAGATACGCAGTATTTT; clone_size: -; j_call: TRBJ2-3; v_call: TRBV7-2; d_call: TRBD2
cdr3_aa: CASSFGGSRTDTQYF; cdr3_nt: TGCGCCAGCAGCTTCGGGGGTTCCCGCACAGATACGCAGTATTTT; clone_size: -; j_call: TRBJ2-3; v_call: TRBV5-1; d_call: -
cdr3_aa: CASSKTSRVEKLFF; cdr3_nt: TGTGCCAGTAGTAAAACGTCAAGGGTCGAAAAACTGTTTTTT; clone_size: -; j_call: TRBJ1-4; v_call: TRBV19; d_call: -
cdr3_aa: CASSVLGNSDTQYF; cdr3_nt: TGTGCCAGCAGCGTATTGGGCAACTCGGATACGCAGTATTTT; clone_size: -; j_call: TRBJ2-3; v_call: TRBV9; d_call: -
cdr3_aa: CASSIDLAVEQFF; cdr3_nt: TGTGCCAGCAGCATTGACCTAGCGGTAGAGCAGTTCTTC; clone_size: -; j_call: TRBJ2-1; v_call: TRBV11-2; d_call: TRBD2
cdr3_aa: CASSPGQGVGEAFF; cdr3_nt: TGTGCCAGCTCCCCTGGACAGGGGGTCGGTGAAGCTTTCTTT; clone_size: once; j_call: TRBJ1-1; v_call: TRBV18; d_call: TRBD1
cdr3_aa: CASSILLAGGSYNEQFF; cdr3_nt: TGTGCCAGTAGTATTCTCTTAGCGGGAGGAAGTTACAATGAGCAGTTCTTC; clone_size: -; j_call: TRBJ2-1; v_call: TRBV19; d_call: TRBD2
cdr3_aa: CASRNRGGETQYF; cdr3_nt: TGTGCCAGCAGAAACAGGGGTGGGGAGACCCAGTACTTC; clone_size: -; j_call: TRBJ2-5; v_call: TRBV7-2; d_call: TRBD1
cdr3_aa: CASSGGSQETQYF; cdr3_nt: TGTGCCAGCTCAGGCGGGAGCCAAGAGACCCAGTACTTC; clone_size: -; j_call: TRBJ2-5; v_call: TRBV18; d_call: TRBD2
cdr3_aa: CASSITGTYEQYF; cdr3_nt: TGTGCCAGTAGTATAACAGGGACCTACGAGCAGTACTTC; clone_size: many; j_call: TRBJ2-7; v_call: TRBV19; d_call: -
cdr3_aa: CASSEAGGGTGELFF; cdr3_nt: TGTGCCAGCAGTGAGGCCGGGGGCGGCACCGGGGAGCTGTTTTTT; clone_size: -; j_call: TRBJ2-2; v_call: TRBV6-4; d_call: -
cdr3_aa: CASSKAGQRDDEQFF; cdr3_nt: TGTGCCAGCAGCAAGGCGGGACAAAGGGACGATGAGCAGTTCTTC; clone_size: -; j_call: TRBJ2-1; v_call: TRBV28; d_call: -
cdr3_aa: CASSLDVGSTQETQYF; cdr3_nt: TGTGCCAGCAGCTTGGACGTGGGATCCACCCAAGAGACCCAGTACTTC; clone_size: -; j_call: TRBJ2-5; v_call: TRBV5-4; d_call: -
cdr3_aa: CASSLGRYQPQHF; cdr3_nt: TGTGCCAGTAGCTTAGGGAGATATCAGCCCCAGCATTTT; clone_size: -; j_call: TRBJ1-5; v_call: TRBV19; d_call: -
cdr3_aa: CASSSRDRGRADTQYF; cdr3_nt: TGTGCCAGCAGCTCGAGGGACAGGGGGCGGGCAGATACGCAGTATTTT; clone_size: -; j_call: TRBJ2-3; v_call: TRBV5-4; d_call: TRBD1
cdr3_aa: CASSSTGTANEKLFF; cdr3_nt: TGTGCCAGCAGCAGTACCGGGACAGCGAATGAAAAACTGTTTTTT; clone_size: -; j_call: TRBJ1-4; v_call: TRBV5-4; d_call: TRBD1
cdr3_aa: CASSLAGAANEQFF; cdr3_nt: TGTGCCAGCAGCTTAGCGGGAGCGGCCAATGAGCAGTTCTTC; clone_size: -; j_call: TRBJ2-1; v_call: TRBV7-3; d_call: TRBD2
cdr3_aa: CASSLSYRGLNTEAFF; cdr3_nt: TGTGCCAGCAGCTTATCTTACAGGGGGTTGAACACTGAAGCTTTCTTT; clone_size: -; j_call: TRBJ1-1; v_call: TRBV11-2; d_call: TRBD1
cdr3_aa: CASSLLVGQGNTEAFF; cdr3_nt: TGTGCCAGCAGTTTATTAGTGGGCCAGGGGAACACTGAAGCTTTCTTT; clone_size: -; j_call: TRBJ1-1; v_call: TRBV28; d_call: -
cdr3_aa: CARSDLTIGDVDTGELFF; cdr3_nt: TGTGCCAGAAGTGACCTCACGATAGGAGACGTCGACACCGGGGAGCTGTTTTTT; clone_size: -; j_call: TRBJ2-2; v_call: TRBV7-5; d_call: -
cdr3_aa: CASSDPWGPQHF; cdr3_nt: TGTGCCAGCAGTGACCCTTGGGGGCCCCAGCATTTT; clone_size: -; j_call: TRBJ1-5; v_call: TRBV2; d_call: -
cdr3_aa: CASSPGTKAYTDTQYF; cdr3_nt: TGTGCCAGCAGTCCAGGGACGAAAGCCTACACAGATACGCAGTATTTT; clone_size: -; j_call: TRBJ2-3; v_call: TRBV28; d_call: -
cdr3_aa: CASSPSVRDWFF; cdr3_nt: TGTGCCAGCAGTCCTTCGGTGAGGGATTGGTTCTTC; clone_size: -; j_call: TRBJ2-1; v_call: TRBV28; d_call: -
cdr3_aa: CASSSTGINQPQHF; cdr3_nt: TGTGCCAGCAGCTCGACAGGAATCAATCAGCCCCAGCATTTT; clone_size: few; j_call: TRBJ1-5; v_call: TRBV7-2; d_call: -
cdr3_aa: CASSPDSGRTTGELFF; cdr3_nt: TGTGCCAGCTCACCAGATAGCGGGAGGACTACCGGGGAGCTGTTTTTT; clone_size: -; j_call: TRBJ2-2; v_call: TRBV18; d_call: TRBD2
cdr3_aa: CAWSVGGPYGCTF; cdr3_nt: -; clone_size: once; j_call: TRBJ1-2; v_call: TRBV30; d_call: -
cdr3_aa: CASTDNTNTEAFF; cdr3_nt: TGTGCCAGCACCGACAATACGAACACTGAAGCTTTCTTT; clone_size: -; j_call: TRBJ1-1; v_call: TRBV6-4; d_call: -
cdr3_aa: CASSESEQGPSGNTIYF; cdr3_nt: TGTGCCAGCAGTGAATCTGAACAGGGTCCTTCTGGAAACACCATATATTTT; clone_size: few; j_call: TRBJ1-3; v_call: TRBV25-1; d_call: -
cdr3_aa: CASSLGTGGRADTQYF; cdr3_nt: TGTGCCAGCAGCCTCGGGACAGGGGGCAGGGCAGATACGCAGTATTTT; clone_size: -; j_call: TRBJ2-3; v_call: TRBV13; d_call: TRBD1
cdr3_aa: CASSGGTVAWSEKLFF; cdr3_nt: TGTGCCAGCAGCGGGGGGACAGTTGCTTGGAGTGAAAAACTGTTTTTT; clone_size: -; j_call: TRBJ1-4; v_call: TRBV5-8; d_call: TRBD1